This entry features one TCR beta chain sequence. Looked up from germline, CDR1 is SGDLS and CDR2 is YYNGEE. Trimming shortened V by 2 bases and J by 2 bases, and 16 bases separated the two germline ends. This CDR3 has 16 amino acids. This entry is derived from a study of cytomegalovirus exposure and HLA in healthy donors. Vbeta (60) and Jbeta (13) primers were used in the PCR. The table came from immunoSEQ multiplex PCR; TCRdb's copy has only in-frame clones and leaves some out. The sample contains about 190,000 clones, roughly 80% of which appear only once. The sequencing sample was made of PBMCs. This receptor was identified in a woman aged 18-29 years in good health and CMV-seronegative. The chain uses TRBV9 and TRBJ1-1; maybe TRBD1 (6 bases). The CDR3 DNA sequence: TGTGCCAGCAGCGTCGGAAGGACAGAAAGCAACACTGAAGCTTTCTTT. Translated: CASSVGRTESNTEAFF. Combining the CDR3 with reference TRBV9 and TRBJ1-1 gives the whole variable domain DSGVTQTPKHLITATGQRVTLRCSPRSGDLSVYWYQQSLDQGLQFLIQYYNGEERAKGNILERFSAQQFPDLHSELNLSSLELGDSALYFCASSVGRTESNTEAFFGQGTRLTVV.